The 28 T cell receptor beta chains below all came from one sample that was sequenced in a study of blood T cells in healthy people across ages (dated by TCRdb to the mid-2010s). Library construction relied on 5' RACE. Sequencing instrument: Illumina HiSeq 2500. A second PCR of about 7 to 12 cycles was performed with a sample-barcoded 5' primer and a J-beta primer mix. Using fastp at Q25 and MiXCR, TCRdb reprocessed the public reads and kept productive beta chains. For every CDR3 protein sequence, its rows merge into one entry that carries the most common genes and DNA. The sample table contains under 700,000 distinct CDR3 sequences; only one count was recorded for less than 25% of them. Together, the top ten hold approximately 8.7% of the sample. A further study also used this sample, focusing on T cells of mothers and their children.

Sequenced sample: blood. Receptor source: a boy younger than 18 in good health.

The chain links TRBV7-9 to TRBJ2-5; tentatively, D is TRBD1 or TRBD2 (5 bases each). Germline V gene data show CDR1 as SEHNR and CDR2 as FQNEAQ (reference sequence). Trimming stripped 5 bases from V and 5 bases from J, with 12 bases between. The CDR3 covers 13 residues. The CDR3 loop reads CASSQGPWETQYF. The DNA for the CDR3 is TGTGCCAGCAGCCAGGGACCTTGGGAGACCCAGTACTTC.

The rearrangement uses TRBV20-1 and TRBJ2-2; no firm D call. The CDR3 length is 12 residues. V shed 3 bases and J shed 5 bases, with 7 bases lying between them. From germline, CDR1 is DFQATT and CDR2 SNEGSKA (reference sequence). Here the CDR3 reads CSASGRTGELFF. Written as DNA, the CDR3 is TGCAGTGCTAGTGGGCGGACCGGGGAGCTGTTTTTT.

In its sample, this clonotype was seen a few times. The J gene is TRBJ2-7, the V gene TRBV27; D may be TRBD1 or TRBD2 (5 bases each). The CDR3 has 15 residues. Trimming left V 6 bases short and J 3 bases short, with 18 bases between. Germline assignment: CDR1 MNHEY and CDR2 SMNVEV (reference sequence). DNA of the CDR3: TGTGCCAGCAGCCAGGCCAAGGGACGGGACTACGAGCAGTACTTC. Its protein is CASSQAKGRDYEQYF.

The CDR3 DNA is TGTGCCAGCACTCGAATAGGGGGTTCGGCTTTCTTT. This gives the protein CASTRIGGSAFF. The chain links TRBV6-5 to TRBJ1-1; the D gene is possibly TRBD1 (6 bases). The CDR3 length is 12 residues. Germline CDR1 MNHEY, CDR2 SVGAGI. The V and J ends lost 7 bases and 11 bases respectively, with 17 bases between them.

The V call is TRBV7-3, the J call TRBJ2-3, with a weak D call TRBD2 (7 bases). Trimming removed 5 bases at V and 3 bases at J, with 15 bases between. This CDR3 is 15 amino acids long. Germline CDR1 and CDR2: SGHTA and FQGTGA. The CDR3 sequence: CASSGGRGWTDTQYF. CDR3 in DNA: TGTGCCAGCAGCGGAGGGAGGGGGTGGACAGATACGCAGTATTTT.

Ten or more counts support this clonotype. This chain uses TRBV12-3 or TRBV12-4 with TRBJ2-5; TRBD1 is a possible D gene (6 bases). The CDR3 runs 15 residues. V was shortened by 7 bases and J by 5 bases, with 20 bases between the two germline ends. The chain's CDR3 is CASTETYRDRETQYF. The CDR3 coding sequence is TGTGCCAGCACCGAGACTTACAGGGATCGGGAGACCCAGTACTTC.

The chain recombines TRBV7-2 with TRBJ1-2; D unresolved. Germline V lookup: CDR1 SGHTA, CDR2 FQGNSA. The ends were cut back, 1 base at V and 4 bases at J, with 10 bases in the middle. This CDR3 has 14 amino acids. The CDR3 loop reads CASSLEGMSYGYTF. The CDR3 region has the DNA TGTGCCAGCAGCTTAGAAGGGATGAGCTATGGCTACACCTTC.

This sequence joins TRBV28 and TRBJ1-4, with D maybe TRBD1 (5 bases). The germline V gene has CDR1 MDHEN and CDR2 SYDVKM. There are 12 residues in the CDR3. Trimming left V 6 bases short and J 11 bases short, with 13 bases between. The CDR3 reads CASSQRGLKLFF. DNA of the CDR3: TGTGCCAGCAGCCAAAGGGGATTGAAACTGTTTTTT.

This clonotype was found a few times. The chain is built from TRBV2 and TRBJ2-4; TRBD2 agrees at 10 bases. V shed 5 bases and J 5 bases; nucleotides not matched to a gene: 9. The CDR3 covers 16 residues. CDR1 is SNHLY, CDR2 FYNNEI, per germline. The CDR3 sequence is CASSPGTSVRQNIQYF. The CDR3 region has the DNA TGTGCCAGCAGTCCCGGGACTAGCGTCCGGCAAAACATTCAGTACTTC.

This clonotype showed up just a few times. The chain carries TRBV19 and TRBJ2-1; 11 bases match TRBD2. Unmatched junction bases numbered 6, after V lost 5 bases and J lost 6 bases. Germline V gives CDR1 LNHDA, CDR2 SQIVND (reference sequence). This CDR3 has 15 residues. The CDR3 sequence is CASSAVGLAGNEQFF. The CDR3 DNA reads as TGTGCCAGTAGTGCCGTAGGACTAGCGGGCAATGAGCAGTTCTTC. Supplemented by reference TRBV19 and TRBJ2-1, the full variable domain reads DGGITQSPKYLFRKEGQNVTLSCEQNLNHDAMYWYRQDPGQGLRLIYYSQIVNDFQKGDIAEGYSVSREKKESFPLTVTSAQKNPTAFYLCASSAVGLAGNEQFFGPGTRLTVL.

This clonotype was counted at least ten times. The chain joins TRBV29-1 to TRBJ1-2; D gene unclear. The V gene lost 5 bases and the J gene lost 4 bases, with 8 bases spanning the gap. Germline V gene data show CDR1 as SQVTM and CDR2 as ANQGSEA. The CDR3 is 11 amino acids. CDR3 protein: CSVLDSYGYTF. DNA of the CDR3: TGCAGCGTTTTAGATTCCTATGGCTACACCTTC.

The chain recombines TRBV11-2 with TRBJ2-7; D is ambiguous. CDR3 length equals 12 residues. From germline, CDR1 is SGHAT and CDR2 FQNNGV. V was cut by 0 bases and J by 5 bases, with 5 bases left in between. This CDR3 reads CASSLDYHEQYF. In DNA form, the CDR3 reads TGTGCCAGCAGCTTAGATTACCACGAGCAGTACTTC.

The V call is TRBV4-3, the J call TRBJ2-1; 7 positions match TRBD2. The ends lost 1 base at V and 4 bases at J; junction bases unmatched: 7. Germline CDR1 is LGHNA and CDR2 is YSLEER. The CDR3 has 16 amino acids. The CDR3 region has the DNA TGCGCCAGCAGCCAAGGTCTTCGCGGGAGTTACAATGAGCAGTTCTTC. Its protein is CASSQGLRGSYNEQFF.

This clonotype was detected a few times. The V gene is TRBV29-1, the J gene TRBJ2-3, with TRBD1 matching 7 bases. The J segment lost 2 bases and the V segment lost 7 bases, leaving 12 bases of the junction unmatched. Germline loops: CDR1 SQVTM, CDR2 ANQGSEA. This CDR3 contains 15 residues. This CDR3 reads CSASYGTDYTDTQYF. In DNA, the CDR3 is TGCAGCGCATCCTATGGGACAGACTACACAGATACGCAGTATTTT.

This clonotype was counted only a few times. CDR3 in amino acids: CASSPGTGVYNEQFF. CDR3 bases: TGTGCCAGCAGCCCCGGGACAGGGGTCTACAATGAGCAGTTCTTC. The chain uses TRBV5-8 and TRBJ2-1, with TRBD1 identical over 10 bases. Trimming cost V 4 bases and J 3 bases; bases outside gene matches: 4. The V gene's germline CDR1 is SGHTS and CDR2 YDEGEE. This CDR3 contains 15 residues.

This sequence joins TRBV4-1 and TRBJ1-2; D is ambiguous. The CDR3 consists of 13 residues. Trimming removed 4 bases at V and 6 bases at J, with 12 bases between. CDR1 and CDR2 from the germline V gene are MGHRA and YSYEKL. The DNA of the CDR3 is TGCGCCAGCAGCCGGACGGTTACGGATGGCTACACCTTC. Protein: CASSRTVTDGYTF.

V gene TRBV4-3 combines with J gene TRBJ2-1, with D maybe TRBD1 (6 bases). This CDR3 comprises 14 residues. The V end was cut by 3 bases, the J end by 6 bases, with 12 bases between. CDR1 and CDR2 from the germline V gene are LGHNA and YSLEER. DNA for the CDR3: TGCGCCAGCAGCCAGGGACACCAAGGCAATGAGCAGTTCTTC. This gives the protein CASSQGHQGNEQFF.

In this sample, this clonotype turned up many times. V usage is TRBV20-1 and J usage is TRBJ2-4; perhaps TRBD2 as D (5 bases). The CDR3 covers 15 residues. Germline CDR1 reads DFQATT; CDR2 reads SNEGSKA (reference sequence). Trimming took off 3 bases at V and 7 bases at J, with 19 bases between the two ends. The DNA for the CDR3 is TGCAGTGCTAGTTCAACGGGGTGGATAAAGAACATTCAGTACTTC. Protein: CSASSTGWIKNIQYF.

The chain uses TRBV27 and TRBJ2-3, with 7 positions matching TRBD1. The CDR3 has 16 residues. Trimming removed 4 bases from V and 2 bases from J; junction bases left unmatched: 9. Germline loops: CDR1 MNHEY, CDR2 SMNVEV (reference sequence). The CDR3 loop is CASSYGQATLTDTQYF. For the CDR3, the DNA is TGTGCCAGCAGTTACGGACAGGCCACTCTCACAGATACGCAGTATTTT.

This clonotype appeared a single time. The rearrangement joins TRBV2 to TRBJ1-2; TRBD1 is a possible D gene (5 bases). Between the trimmed V and J ends, which lost 6 bases and 0 bases, there was a span of 11 bases. CDR3 length: 14 residues. Looked up from germline, CDR1 is SNHLY and CDR2 is FYNNEI. The CDR3 DNA reads as TGTGCCAGCAGGAGGGCAGGGACTAACTATGGCTACACCTTC. It encodes CASRRAGTNYGYTF. Full variable domain (rest looked up from reference TRBV2 and TRBJ1-2): EPEVTQTPSHQVTQMGQEVILRCVPISNHLYFYWYRQILGQKVEFLVSFYNNEISEKSEIFDDQFSVERPDGSNFTLKIRSTKLEDSAMYFCASRRAGTNYGYTFGSGTRLTVV.

The chain couples TRBV12-3 or TRBV12-4 to TRBJ2-3; D unresolved. This CDR3 region has 13 residues. V lost 3 bases and J 3 bases, leaving 7 bases between the germline ends. In DNA, the CDR3 is TGTGCCAGCAGTTTTAGGGTGACAGATACGCAGTATTTT. Translation: CASSFRVTDTQYF.

The rearrangement links TRBV7-2 to TRBJ1-5; TRBD1 agrees at 7 bases. The V segment lost 5 bases and the J segment 6 bases; nucleotides outside the gene matches: 7. CDR3 size: 14 residues. Germline-derived CDR1 and CDR2 are SGHTA and FQGNSA. In DNA form, the CDR3 reads TGTGCCAGCAGCCCGGTAGGGGGCTTTCAGCCCCAGCATTTT. As protein: CASSPVGGFQPQHF.

Only a few counts were recorded for this clonotype. This chain uses TRBV5-8 with TRBJ1-2, with D maybe TRBD1 (5 bases). This CDR3 spans 16 amino acids. V was cut by 0 bases and J by 5 bases, with 17 bases left in between. Germline values: CDR1 SGHTS, CDR2 YDEGEE. CDR3 amino acids: CASSLGRVTALYGYTF. The DNA for the CDR3 is TGTGCCAGCAGCTTGGGGCGGGTGACAGCCCTTTATGGCTACACCTTC.

J is TRBJ1-1 and V is TRBV7-6; D gene uncertain. The CDR3 is 13 residues long. V lost 1 base, J lost 5 bases, and 8 bases lay in between. Looked up from germline, CDR1 is SGHVS and CDR2 is FNYEAQ. CDR3 bases: TGTGCCAGCAGCTTAGAACCGGGGACTGAAGCTTTCTTT. It specifies CASSLEPGTEAFF.

This rearrangement joins TRBV6-6 to TRBJ2-5; tentatively, D is TRBD2 (6 bases). The CDR3 length is 14 residues. The germline V gene has CDR1 MNHNY and CDR2 SVGAGI (reference sequence). V was clipped by 5 bases and J by 1 base, with 11 bases between them. The CDR3: CASSPWGVQETQYF. In DNA, the CDR3 is TGTGCCAGCAGTCCGTGGGGGGTCCAAGAGACCCAGTACTTC.

The gene calls are TRBV27 and TRBJ2-7; 15 positions match TRBD2. Germline-derived CDR1 and CDR2 are MNHEY and SMNVEV (reference sequence). V shed 0 bases and J 6 bases; nucleotides not matched to a gene: 6. This CDR3 has 17 residues. As DNA, the CDR3 is TGTGCCAGCAGTTTATCGATTGGGACTAGCGGGAGGAGCGAGCAGTACTTC. Protein product: CASSLSIGTSGRSEQYF.

This clonotype was seen a few times. The genes are TRBV7-8 and TRBJ2-5; either TRBD1 or TRBD2 may supply D (6 bases each). The J call may be faulty, since TRBJ2-1 better matches the DNA end. From germline, CDR1 is SGHVS and CDR2 FQNEAQ. The CDR3 consists of 15 residues. CDR3 protein: CASSLGPGAGNEQFF. DNA of the CDR3: TGTGCCAGCAGCTTAGGTCCGGGGGCTGGGAATGAGCAGTTCTTC.

This chain connects TRBV4-3 to TRBJ1-5, with no clear D. Trimming cost V 0 bases and J 6 bases, with 12 bases left between them. The CDR3 has 15 amino acids. The germline gives CDR1 LGHNA, CDR2 YSLEER. This CDR3 reads CASSQDLGGPQPQHF. In nucleotides, the CDR3 is TGCGCCAGCAGCCAAGATCTGGGAGGGCCTCAGCCCCAGCATTTT.